These T cell receptor beta chains were read from a single sample in a study of T cells in localized non-small cell lung cancer. Sequenced by immunoSEQ multiplex PCR; TCRdb stores in-frame clones only, minus some. The sample has about 3,100 clones; over 30% are singletons. The specimen was normal lung tissue next to the tumor, collected before any cancer treatment. The receptor set was obtained from a woman aged 40-69 years with stage I lung adenocarcinoma. CDR3s include the opening cysteine and the closing phenylalanine or tryptophan. The order of the fields is J gene, D gene, V gene, clone size, CDR3 DNA, CDR3 protein. D genes are given only for firm matches. Clone size is shown for a subset of rows, as once, few, many or a class of expanded clone.

J: TRBJ2-3; D: .; V: TRBV11-1; size: .; DNA: TGTGCCAGCAGTTTGGGCGGCTACCCCACAGATACGCAGTATTTT; CDR3: CASSLGGYPTDTQYF
J: TRBJ2-1; D: .; V: TRBV18; size: .; DNA: TGTGCCAGCTCACGACCCTCCAGTACTGAGCAGTTCTTC; CDR3: CASSRPSSTEQFF
J: TRBJ1-2; D: TRBD1; V: TRBV18; size: few; DNA: TGTGCCAGCTCACCAACTCTACCGGGACAGTCTAACTATGGCTACACCTTC; CDR3: CASSPTLPGQSNYGYTF
J: TRBJ1-1; D: TRBD1; V: TRBV12-5; size: .; DNA: TGTGCTAGTGGTTTGAGCGAGGGGGCCTCGGTTACTGAAGCTTTCTTT; CDR3: CASGLSEGASVTEAFF
J: TRBJ1-1; D: .; V: TRBV29-1; size: .; DNA: TGCAGCGTTGGAACAATGAACACTGAAGCTTTCTTT; CDR3: CSVGTMNTEAFF
J: TRBJ2-1; D: TRBD2; V: TRBV28; size: .; DNA: TGTGCCAGCAGTATAGCGGGCTCCTCCTACAATGAGCAGTTCTTC; CDR3: CASSIAGSSYNEQFF
J: TRBJ2-1; D: TRBD1; V: TRBV19; size: .; DNA: TGTGCCAGTAGTATGACAGGGGGCTCCTACAATGAGCAGTTCTTC; CDR3: CASSMTGGSYNEQFF
J: TRBJ2-3; D: .; V: TRBV7-1; size: medium-sized; DNA: TGTGCCAGCAGCTTAGCCGGTATAGATACGCAGTATTTT; CDR3: CASSLAGIDTQYF
J: TRBJ2-7; D: .; V: TRBV28; size: once; DNA: TGTGCCAGCTCCGAGGGGGTATTTGAGCAGTACTTC; CDR3: CASSEGVFEQYF
J: TRBJ1-3; D: .; V: TRBV7-6; size: .; DNA: TGTGCCAGCAGCCTCAACCCGGTCTCTGGAAACACCATATATTTT; CDR3: CASSLNPVSGNTIYF
J: TRBJ2-3; D: TRBD1; V: TRBV6-8; size: few; DNA: TGTGCCAGCACCCGTTCACTTGGGACAGTCACAGATACGCAGTATTTT; CDR3: CASTRSLGTVTDTQYF
J: TRBJ2-5; D: TRBD2; V: TRBV19; size: .; DNA: TGTGCCAGTAGTATAACTAGCGGGAGCATGGAGACCCAGTACTTC; CDR3: CASSITSGSMETQYF
J: TRBJ2-7; D: .; V: TRBV11-3; size: large; DNA: TGTGCCAGCAGCTCCAACCCTAAGCCAGCCTACGAGCAGTACTTC; CDR3: CASSSNPKPAYEQYF
J: TRBJ1-1; D: TRBD1; V: TRBV11-3; size: few; DNA: TGTGCCAGCAGCTGGACAGGGCCGAACACTGAAGCTTTCTTT; CDR3: CASSWTGPNTEAFF
J: TRBJ2-1; D: .; V: TRBV28; size: .; DNA: TGTGCCAGCAGCGGACAAATCTACAATGAGCAGTTCTTC; CDR3: CASSGQIYNEQFF
J: TRBJ2-6; D: TRBD2; V: TRBV11-3; size: .; DNA: TGTGCCAGCAGCCCTCGCAGCGGGAGGGCCGGGTCTGGGGCCAACGTCCTGACTTTC; CDR3: CASSPRSGRAGSGANVLTF
J: TRBJ1-4; D: .; V: TRBV6-8; size: few; DNA: TGTGCCAGCAACCCGACAGGTTCGGATAATGAAAAACTGTTTTTT; CDR3: CASNPTGSDNEKLFF
J: TRBJ2-7; D: .; V: TRBV22-1; size: few; DNA: TGTGCCAGCAGGGACGGGCCTGCAACCTACGAGCAGTACTTC; CDR3: CASRDGPATYEQYF
J: TRBJ2-7; D: TRBD1; V: TRBV9; size: .; DNA: TGTGCCAGCAGGGTTGGACAGGGAACCTACGAGCAGTACTTC; CDR3: CASRVGQGTYEQYF
J: TRBJ1-1; D: .; V: TRBV7-6; size: few; DNA: TGTGCCAGCAGTTTACAGGGAGGACGGACTGAAGCTTTCTTT; CDR3: CASSLQGGRTEAFF
J: TRBJ1-1; D: TRBD1; V: TRBV19; size: .; DNA: TGTGCCAGTAGTACCTCCAGGGGGCTGAACACTGAAGCTTTCTTT; CDR3: CASSTSRGLNTEAFF
J: TRBJ2-2; D: TRBD2; V: TRBV11-3; size: medium-sized; DNA: TGTGCCAGCAGCTTAGGCCACCCCTGGGGGGGATCGGCCGGGGAGCTGTTTTTT; CDR3: CASSLGHPWGGSAGELFF
J: TRBJ1-1; D: .; V: TRBV6-1; size: .; DNA: TGTGCCAGCAGTGAAGCTAGGGGAACAATCACTGAAGCTTTCTTT; CDR3: CASSEARGTITEAFF
J: TRBJ2-3; D: .; V: TRBV28; size: .; DNA: TGTGCCAGCAGTCACAATTCGCCGACAGATACGCAGTATTTT; CDR3: CASSHNSPTDTQYF
J: TRBJ2-6; D: .; V: TRBV12-2; size: medium-sized; DNA: .; CDR3: CAGTVAGGAVGANVLTF
J: TRBJ2-7; D: .; V: TRBV1; size: .; DNA: TGCGCCAGCAGGGATAAGGAGAGCTCCTACGAGCAGTACTTC; CDR3: CASRDKESSYEQYF
J: TRBJ2-7; D: .; V: TRBV7-5; size: .; DNA: TGTGCCAGCAGCTTAGGCCCGGGACAGGGGGCTTCCTACGAGCAGTACTTC; CDR3: CASSLGPGQGASYEQYF
J: TRBJ2-7; D: .; V: TRBV1; size: medium-sized; DNA: TGCGCCAGCAGCCAAGGACTAGCGGGGGGCTTGTGGTACGAGCAGTACTTC; CDR3: CASSQGLAGGLWYEQYF
J: TRBJ2-7; D: .; V: TRBV7-5; size: few; DNA: TGTGCCAGCAGCTTAAATTCCGGGACAGGGGTTTACGAGCAGTACTTC; CDR3: CASSLNSGTGVYEQYF
J: TRBJ2-5; D: TRBD2; V: TRBV11-3; size: medium-sized; DNA: TGTGCCAGCAGCTTCACTAGCGGGCCAAAAGAGACCCAGTACTTC; CDR3: CASSFTSGPKETQYF
J: TRBJ2-5; D: .; V: TRBV28; size: few; DNA: TGTGCCAGCCTCCCTGGGGGCAACCAAGAGACCCAGTACTTC; CDR3: CASLPGGNQETQYF
J: TRBJ2-3; D: TRBD2; V: TRBV10-2; size: .; DNA: TGCGCCAGCAGTGAGGGAGCGGGAGGCACAGATACGCAGTATTTT; CDR3: CASSEGAGGTDTQYF
J: TRBJ2-7; D: .; V: TRBV11-3; size: few; DNA: TGTGCCAGCAGCCTGCTGGGGACCGAAGGACGGGAGCAGTACTTC; CDR3: CASSLLGTEGREQYF
J: TRBJ2-3; D: .; V: TRBV9; size: few; DNA: TGTGCCAGCAGTCAGACTCCGCAAAGTTCAGATACGCAGTATTTT; CDR3: CASSQTPQSSDTQYF
J: TRBJ2-1; D: TRBD2; V: TRBV11-3; size: few; DNA: TGTGCCAGCAGCTTTGCGGGAGTGCGGGATGAGCAGTTCTTC; CDR3: CASSFAGVRDEQFF
J: TRBJ2-7; D: .; V: TRBV6-8; size: few; DNA: TGTGCCAGCAGTCACCCGATGGGGAACTCCTACGAGCAGTACTTC; CDR3: CASSHPMGNSYEQYF
J: TRBJ2-4; D: .; V: TRBV19; size: .; DNA: TGTGCCAGTAGTACCTACGAAGGAGCCAAAAACATTCAGTACTTC; CDR3: CASSTYEGAKNIQYF
J: TRBJ1-5; D: TRBD1; V: TRBV19; size: .; DNA: TGTGCCAGTAGTCCGGGACAGGGGTTCCTAAGCAATCAGCCCCAGCATTTT; CDR3: CASSPGQGFLSNQPQHF
J: TRBJ2-2; D: TRBD1; V: TRBV28; size: .; DNA: TGTGCCAGCAGTTTCCCGGGACAGGATGATACCGGGGAGCTGTTTTTT; CDR3: CASSFPGQDDTGELFF
J: TRBJ2-5; D: TRBD2; V: TRBV6-8; size: few; DNA: TGTGCCAGCAGCGAAGGGACTAGCGGGAGGGAGACCCAGTACTTC; CDR3: CASSEGTSGRETQYF
J: TRBJ2-7; D: .; V: TRBV7-6; size: few; DNA: TGTGCCAGCAGCCCGACGGGACCCCCGGTCTACGAGCAGTACTTC; CDR3: CASSPTGPPVYEQYF
J: TRBJ2-7; D: .; V: TRBV19; size: .; DNA: TGTGCCAGTAGTCGAAGGGTAGACTCCTACGAGCAGTACTTC; CDR3: CASSRRVDSYEQYF
J: TRBJ2-3; D: TRBD2; V: TRBV11-3; size: few; DNA: TGTGCCAGCAGCTTATTTCAGCGGGAGCGGGGTACGCAGTATTTT; CDR3: CASSLFQRERGTQYF
J: TRBJ2-1; D: .; V: TRBV18; size: .; DNA: TGTGCCAGCTCACCATTATCAGCCTACAATGAGCAGTTCTTC; CDR3: CASSPLSAYNEQFF
J: TRBJ1-1; D: .; V: TRBV10-2; size: .; DNA: TGCGCCAGCAGTGAGATTTGGGAGGGGAACACTGAAGCTTTCTTT; CDR3: CASSEIWEGNTEAFF
J: TRBJ2-1; D: TRBD1; V: TRBV6-8; size: few; DNA: TGTGCCAGCAGTGAGAACAAGGGGGCAAGGGAGCAGTTCTTC; CDR3: CASSENKGAREQFF